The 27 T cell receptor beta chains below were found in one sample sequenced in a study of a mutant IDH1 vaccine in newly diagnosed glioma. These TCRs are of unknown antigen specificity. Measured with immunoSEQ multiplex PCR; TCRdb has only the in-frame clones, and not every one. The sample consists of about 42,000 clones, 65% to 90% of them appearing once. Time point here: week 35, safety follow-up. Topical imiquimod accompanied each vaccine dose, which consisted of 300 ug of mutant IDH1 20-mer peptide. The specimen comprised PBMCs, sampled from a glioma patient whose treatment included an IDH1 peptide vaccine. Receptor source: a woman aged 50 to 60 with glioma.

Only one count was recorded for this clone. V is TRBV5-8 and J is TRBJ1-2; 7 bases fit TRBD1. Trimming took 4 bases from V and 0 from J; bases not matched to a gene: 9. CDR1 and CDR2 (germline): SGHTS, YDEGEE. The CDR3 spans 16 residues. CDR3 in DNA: TGTGCCAGCAGCCCACCGGGACAGCAAGCTAACTATGGCTACACCTTC. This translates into CASSPPGQQANYGYTF.

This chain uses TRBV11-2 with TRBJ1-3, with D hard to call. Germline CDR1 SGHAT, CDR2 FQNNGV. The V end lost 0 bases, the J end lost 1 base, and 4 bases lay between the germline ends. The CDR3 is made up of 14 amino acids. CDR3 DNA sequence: TGTGCCAGCAGCTTAGAGAGGTCTGGAAACACCATATATTTT. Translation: CASSLERSGNTIYF.

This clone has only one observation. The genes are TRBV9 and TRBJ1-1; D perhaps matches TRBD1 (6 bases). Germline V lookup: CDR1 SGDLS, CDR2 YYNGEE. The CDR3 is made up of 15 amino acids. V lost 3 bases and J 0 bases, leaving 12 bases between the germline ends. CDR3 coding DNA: TGTGCCAGCAGCGCACAGGGACTCATGAACACTGAAGCTTTCTTT. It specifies CASSAQGLMNTEAFF.

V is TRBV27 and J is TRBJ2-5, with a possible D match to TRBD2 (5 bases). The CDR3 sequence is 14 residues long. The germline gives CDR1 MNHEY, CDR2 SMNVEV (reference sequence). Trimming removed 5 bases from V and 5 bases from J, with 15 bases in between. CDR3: CASSPHLASETQYF. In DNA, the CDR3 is TGTGCCAGCAGTCCCCATCTAGCTTCGGAGACCCAGTACTTC.

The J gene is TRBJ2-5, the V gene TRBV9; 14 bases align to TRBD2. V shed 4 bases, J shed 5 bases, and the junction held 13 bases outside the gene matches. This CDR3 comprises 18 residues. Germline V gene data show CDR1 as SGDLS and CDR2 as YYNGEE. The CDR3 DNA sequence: TGTGCCAGCAGCCGGACTAGCGGGGGGCCGAGGGTCGGGGAGACCCAGTACTTC. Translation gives CASSRTSGGPRVGETQYF.

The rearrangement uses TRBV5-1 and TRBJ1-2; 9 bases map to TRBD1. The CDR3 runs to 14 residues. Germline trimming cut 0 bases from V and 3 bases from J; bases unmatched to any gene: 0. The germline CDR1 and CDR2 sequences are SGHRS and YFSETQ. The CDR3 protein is CASSLGDRDYGYTF. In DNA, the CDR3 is TGCGCCAGCAGCTTGGGGGACAGGGACTATGGCTACACCTTC.

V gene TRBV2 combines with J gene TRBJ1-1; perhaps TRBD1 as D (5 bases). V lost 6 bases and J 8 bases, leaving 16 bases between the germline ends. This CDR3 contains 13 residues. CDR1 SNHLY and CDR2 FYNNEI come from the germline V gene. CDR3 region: CASRPVVEGEAFF. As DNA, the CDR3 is TGTGCCAGCAGGCCCGTTGTTGAGGGGGAAGCTTTCTTT.

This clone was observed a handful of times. In DNA, the CDR3 is TGTGCCAGCAGTGACTCGATGAACACTGAAGCTTTCTTT. Translating it yields CASSDSMNTEAFF. The rearrangement uses TRBV6-4 and TRBJ1-1; D gene unclear. The germline gives CDR1 MRHNA, CDR2 SNTAGT. Trimming removed 0 bases from V and 0 bases from J, with 2 bases in between. The CDR3 runs 13 residues.

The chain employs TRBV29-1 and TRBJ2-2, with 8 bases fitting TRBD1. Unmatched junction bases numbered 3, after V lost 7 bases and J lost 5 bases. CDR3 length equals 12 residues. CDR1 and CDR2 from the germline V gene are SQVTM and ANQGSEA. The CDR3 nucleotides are TGCAGCGGGACAGGGATAACCGGGGAGCTGTTTTTT. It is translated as CSGTGITGELFF.

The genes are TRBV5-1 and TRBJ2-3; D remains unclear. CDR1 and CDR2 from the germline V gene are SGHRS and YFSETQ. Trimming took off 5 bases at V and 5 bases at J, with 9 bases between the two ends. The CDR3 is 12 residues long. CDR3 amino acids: CASRVEQDTQYF. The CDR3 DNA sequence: TGCGCCAGCAGGGTAGAACAAGATACGCAGTATTTT.

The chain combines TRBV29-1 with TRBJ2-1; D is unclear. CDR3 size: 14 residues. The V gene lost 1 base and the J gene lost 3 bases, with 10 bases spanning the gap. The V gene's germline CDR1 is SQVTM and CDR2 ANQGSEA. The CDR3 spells CSVEVPNYYNEQFF. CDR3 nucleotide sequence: TGCAGCGTTGAAGTGCCCAACTACTACAATGAGCAGTTCTTC.

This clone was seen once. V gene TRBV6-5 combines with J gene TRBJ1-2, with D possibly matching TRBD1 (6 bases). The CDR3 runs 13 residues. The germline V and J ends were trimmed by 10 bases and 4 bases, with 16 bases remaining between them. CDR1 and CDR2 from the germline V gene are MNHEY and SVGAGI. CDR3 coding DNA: TGTGCCACCATCCGTGGGACATCCTATGGCTACACCTTC. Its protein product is CATIRGTSYGYTF.

The CDR3 nucleotides are TGTGCCAGCACTCCGGGACAAGCCTCCTACGAGCAGTACTTC. Its translation is CASTPGQASYEQYF. The chain links TRBV6-1 to TRBJ2-7, with D possibly matching TRBD1 (6 bases). Trimming took 7 bases from V and 0 from J, leaving 13 bases between them. Per germline, CDR1 MNHNS and CDR2 SASEGT. The CDR3 sequence is 14 residues long.

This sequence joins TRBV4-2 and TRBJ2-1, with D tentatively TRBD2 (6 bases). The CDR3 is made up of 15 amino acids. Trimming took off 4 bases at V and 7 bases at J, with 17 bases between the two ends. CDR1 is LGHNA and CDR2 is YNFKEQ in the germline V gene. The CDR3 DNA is TGTGCCAGCAGCCTCGTCCCGGGAGTGGGGAATGAGCAGTTCTTC. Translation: CASSLVPGVGNEQFF.

As DNA, the CDR3 is TGTGCCAGTAGTATGAGACAGGACCTTAATGAAAAACTGTTTTTT. Translation gives CASSMRQDLNEKLFF. This chain connects TRBV19 to TRBJ1-4; TRBD1 might be the D (6 bases). Trimming shortened V by 3 bases and J by 4 bases, and 12 bases separated the two germline ends. Germline V gene lookup returns CDR1 LNHDA and CDR2 SQIVND (reference sequence). The CDR3 loop spans 15 amino acids.

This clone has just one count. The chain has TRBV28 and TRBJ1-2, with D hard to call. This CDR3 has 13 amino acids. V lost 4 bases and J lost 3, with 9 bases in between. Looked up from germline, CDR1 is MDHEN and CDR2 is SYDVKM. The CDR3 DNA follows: TGTGCCAGCAGTTATTTCACTGACTATGGCTACACCTTC. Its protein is CASSYFTDYGYTF.

The CDR3 DNA sequence: TGTGCCAGCAGCTTAATAAGCTCTGGAAACACCATATATTTT. Encoded protein: CASSLISSGNTIYF. The V and J genes are TRBV7-2 and TRBJ1-3; D remains ambiguous. V shed 2 bases and J shed 0 bases, with 5 bases lying between them. Germline CDR1 is SGHTA and CDR2 is FQGNSA. This CDR3 is built from 14 residues.

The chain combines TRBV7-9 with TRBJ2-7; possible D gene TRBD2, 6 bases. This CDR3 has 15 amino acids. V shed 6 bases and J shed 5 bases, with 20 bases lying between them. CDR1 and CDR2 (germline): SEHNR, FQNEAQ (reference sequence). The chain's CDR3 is CASSSSGTAGNEQYF. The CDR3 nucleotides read TGTGCCAGCAGTTCATCCGGGACTGCCGGCAACGAGCAGTACTTC.

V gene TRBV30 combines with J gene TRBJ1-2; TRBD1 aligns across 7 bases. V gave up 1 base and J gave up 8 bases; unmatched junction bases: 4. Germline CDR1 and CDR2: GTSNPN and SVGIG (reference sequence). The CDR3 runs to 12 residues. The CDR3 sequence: CAWSDRGLGYTF. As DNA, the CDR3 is TGTGCCTGGAGTGATAGGGGGCTAGGCTACACCTTC.

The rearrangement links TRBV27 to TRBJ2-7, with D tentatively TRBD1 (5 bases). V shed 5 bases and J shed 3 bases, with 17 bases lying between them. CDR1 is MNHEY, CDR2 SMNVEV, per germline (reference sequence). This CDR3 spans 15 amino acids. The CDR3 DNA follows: TGTGCCAGCAGTGCATACAAGGGGTCCCTCTACGAGCAGTACTTC. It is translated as CASSAYKGSLYEQYF.

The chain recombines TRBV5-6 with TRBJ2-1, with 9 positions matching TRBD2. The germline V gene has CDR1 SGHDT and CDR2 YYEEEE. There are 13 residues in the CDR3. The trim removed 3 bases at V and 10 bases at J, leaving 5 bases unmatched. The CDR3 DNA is TGTGCCAGCAGCTCGCCCGGACTAGCGGAGCAGTTCTTC. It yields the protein CASSSPGLAEQFF.

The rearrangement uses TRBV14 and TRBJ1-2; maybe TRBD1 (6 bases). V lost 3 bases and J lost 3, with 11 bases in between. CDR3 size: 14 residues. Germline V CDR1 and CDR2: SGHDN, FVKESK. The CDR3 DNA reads TGTGCCAGCAGCCAGAACAGGGCGGACTATGGCTACACCTTC. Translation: CASSQNRADYGYTF.

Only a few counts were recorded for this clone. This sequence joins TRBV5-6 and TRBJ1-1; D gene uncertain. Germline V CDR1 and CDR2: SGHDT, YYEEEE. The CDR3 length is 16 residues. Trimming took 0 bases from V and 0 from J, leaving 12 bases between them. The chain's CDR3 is CASSLEVGAVNTEAFF. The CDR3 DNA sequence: TGTGCCAGCAGCTTGGAGGTCGGCGCAGTGAACACTGAAGCTTTCTTT. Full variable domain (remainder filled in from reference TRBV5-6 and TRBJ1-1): DAGVTQSPTHLIKTRGQQVTLRCSPKSGHDTVSWYQQALGQGPQFIFQYYEEEERQRGNFPDRFSGHQFPNYSSELNVNALLLGDSALYLCASSLEVGAVNTEAFFGQGTRLTVV.

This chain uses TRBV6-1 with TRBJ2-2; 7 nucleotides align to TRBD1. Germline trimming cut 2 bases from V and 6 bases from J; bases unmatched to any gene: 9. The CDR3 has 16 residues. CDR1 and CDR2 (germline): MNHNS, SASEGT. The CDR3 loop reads CASSETDRAKSGELFF. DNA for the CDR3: TGTGCCAGCAGTGAAACCGACAGGGCAAAGTCCGGGGAGCTGTTTTTT.

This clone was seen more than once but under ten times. CDR3 in DNA: TGTGCCAGCAGTCCCCAGGGGCTGAGAACTGAAGCTTTCTTT. It encodes CASSPQGLRTEAFF. V and J are TRBV6-5 and TRBJ1-1; possible D gene TRBD1, 6 bases. Germline assignment: CDR1 MNHEY and CDR2 SVGAGI. V lost 5 bases, J lost 5 bases, and 15 bases lay in between. This CDR3 region has 14 residues.

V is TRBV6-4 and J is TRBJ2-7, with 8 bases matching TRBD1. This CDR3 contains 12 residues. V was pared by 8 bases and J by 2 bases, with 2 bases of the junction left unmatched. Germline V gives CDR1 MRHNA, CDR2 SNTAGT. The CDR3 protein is CASRTGTYEQYF. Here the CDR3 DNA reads TGTGCCAGCCGGACAGGGACCTACGAGCAGTACTTC.

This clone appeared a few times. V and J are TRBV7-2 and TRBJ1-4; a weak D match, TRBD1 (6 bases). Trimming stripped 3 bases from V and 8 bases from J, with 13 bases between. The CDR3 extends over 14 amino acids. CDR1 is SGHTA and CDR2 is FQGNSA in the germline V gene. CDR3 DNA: TGTGCCAGCAGCTTCTCCGGGACACCCGAAAAACTGTTTTTT. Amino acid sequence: CASSFSGTPEKLFF.